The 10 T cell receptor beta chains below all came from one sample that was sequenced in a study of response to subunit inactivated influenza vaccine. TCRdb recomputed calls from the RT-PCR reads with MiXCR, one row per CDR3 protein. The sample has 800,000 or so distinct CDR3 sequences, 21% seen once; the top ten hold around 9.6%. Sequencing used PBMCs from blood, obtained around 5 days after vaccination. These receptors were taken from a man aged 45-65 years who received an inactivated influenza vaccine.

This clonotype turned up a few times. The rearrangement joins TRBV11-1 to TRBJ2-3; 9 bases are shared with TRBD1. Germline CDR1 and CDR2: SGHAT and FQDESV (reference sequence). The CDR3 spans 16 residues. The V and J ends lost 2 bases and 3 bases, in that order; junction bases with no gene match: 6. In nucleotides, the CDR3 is TGTGCCAGCAGCTTAACCCCCGGGACAGGGACAGATACGCAGTATTTT. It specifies CASSLTPGTGTDTQYF.

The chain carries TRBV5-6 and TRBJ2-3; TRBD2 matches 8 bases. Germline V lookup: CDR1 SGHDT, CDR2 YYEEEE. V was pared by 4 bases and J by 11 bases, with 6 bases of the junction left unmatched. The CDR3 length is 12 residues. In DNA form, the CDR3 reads TGTGCCAGCAGCAGGACTAGCACGATGCAGTATTTT. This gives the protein CASSRTSTMQYF.

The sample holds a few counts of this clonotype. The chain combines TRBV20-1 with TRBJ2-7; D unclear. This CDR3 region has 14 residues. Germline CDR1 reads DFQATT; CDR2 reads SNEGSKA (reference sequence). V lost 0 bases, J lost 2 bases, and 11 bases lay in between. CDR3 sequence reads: CSARDGFYTYEQYF. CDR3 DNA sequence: TGCAGTGCTAGAGATGGTTTCTATACCTACGAGCAGTACTTC.

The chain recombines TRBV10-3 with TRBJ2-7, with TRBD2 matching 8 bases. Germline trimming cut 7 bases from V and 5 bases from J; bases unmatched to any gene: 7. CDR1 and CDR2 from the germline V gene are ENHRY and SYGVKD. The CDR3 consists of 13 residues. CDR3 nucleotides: TGTGCCATCAAACCCGGGACTAGTAACGAGCAGTACTTC. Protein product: CAIKPGTSNEQYF.

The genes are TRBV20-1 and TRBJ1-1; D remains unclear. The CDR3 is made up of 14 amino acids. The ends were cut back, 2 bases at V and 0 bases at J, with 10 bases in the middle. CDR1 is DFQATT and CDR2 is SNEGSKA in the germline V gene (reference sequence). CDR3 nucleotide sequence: TGCAGTGCTAGACGGGGAGCTATGAACACTGAAGCTTTCTTT. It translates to CSARRGAMNTEAFF.

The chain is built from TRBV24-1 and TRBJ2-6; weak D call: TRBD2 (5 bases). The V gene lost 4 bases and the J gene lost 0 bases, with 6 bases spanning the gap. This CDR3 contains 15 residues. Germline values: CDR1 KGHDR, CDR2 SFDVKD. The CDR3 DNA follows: TGTGCCACCAGTGAAGGGAGCTCTGGGGCCAACGTCCTGACTTTC. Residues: CATSEGSSGANVLTF.

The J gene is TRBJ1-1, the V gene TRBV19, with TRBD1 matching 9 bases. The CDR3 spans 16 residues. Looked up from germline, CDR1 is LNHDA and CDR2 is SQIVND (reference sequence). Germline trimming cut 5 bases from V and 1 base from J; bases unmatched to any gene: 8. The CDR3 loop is CASSFSGQGPNTEAFF. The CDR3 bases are TGTGCCAGTAGTTTCTCGGGACAGGGACCGAACACTGAAGCTTTCTTT.

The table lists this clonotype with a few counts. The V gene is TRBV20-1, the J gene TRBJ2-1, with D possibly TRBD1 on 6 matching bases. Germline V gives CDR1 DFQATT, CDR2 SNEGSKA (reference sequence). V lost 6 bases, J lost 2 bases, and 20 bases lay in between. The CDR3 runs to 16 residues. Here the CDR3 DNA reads TGCAGTGCAGAGGCCCACGGGACAACTACCTACAATGAGCAGTTCTTC. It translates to CSAEAHGTTTYNEQFF.

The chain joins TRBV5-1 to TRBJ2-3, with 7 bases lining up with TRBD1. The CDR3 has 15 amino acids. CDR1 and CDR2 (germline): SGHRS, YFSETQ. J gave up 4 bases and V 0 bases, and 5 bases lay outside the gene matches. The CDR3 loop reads CASSLGGGEADTQYF. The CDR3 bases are TGCGCCAGCAGCTTGGGAGGGGGCGAGGCAGATACGCAGTATTTT.

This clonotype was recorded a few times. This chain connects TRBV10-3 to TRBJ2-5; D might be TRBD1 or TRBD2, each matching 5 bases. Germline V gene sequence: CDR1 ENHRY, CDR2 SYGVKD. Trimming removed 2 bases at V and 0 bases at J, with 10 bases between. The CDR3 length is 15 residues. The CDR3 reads CAISEVLGDQETQYF. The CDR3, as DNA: TGTGCCATCAGTGAGGTCCTGGGGGACCAAGAGACCCAGTACTTC.